The rows below give T cell receptor beta chains drawn from one sample of a study of blood T cell repertoires in COVID-19. Libraries were prepared by immunoSEQ multiplex PCR; TCRdb keeps only in-frame clonotypes and omits some of them. The sample lists under 150,000 clones, roughly 84% seen once, with under 5.5% in the top ten. The sample taken for sequencing was PBMCs or T cells enriched from blood (not recorded which). These receptors all stem from a man aged 40-49 years with acute COVID-19. Both conserved end residues are part of each CDR3. The D gene is left open where the match is weak. Rows give clone size only sometimes, using once, few, many, or a class for an expanded clone.

cdr3_length,clone_size,v_call,d_call,j_call,cdr3_aa,cdr3_nt
19,NA,TRBV18,NA,TRBJ2-7,CASSRRQQFFSPRGYEQYF,TGTGCCAGCTCACGACGCCAGCAGTTCTTTAGCCCAAGGGGCTACGAGCAGTACTTC
13,NA,TRBV11-2,NA,TRBJ1-1,CASSLDRDGVAFF,TGTGCCAGCAGCTTAGACAGGGATGGGGTGGCTTTCTTT
14,NA,TRBV9,NA,TRBJ2-7,CASSEDSLGYEQYF,TGTGCCAGCAGCGAGGACAGTCTGGGCTACGAGCAGTACTTC
17,NA,TRBV15,TRBD1,TRBJ1-6,CATSRPRTGVDNSPLHF,TGTGCCACCAGCAGACCACGGACAGGGGTAGATAATTCACCCCTCCACTTT
15,NA,TRBV3-1/TRBV3-2,TRBD2,TRBJ2-1,CASSLSGGLRNEQFF,TGTGCCAGCAGCCTCAGCGGGGGCTTGAGAAATGAGCAGTTCTTC
13,NA,TRBV6-1,TRBD1,TRBJ2-7,CASSDRQGDEQYF,TGTGCCAGCAGTGATCGACAGGGGGACGAGCAGTACTTC
15,NA,TRBV14,NA,TRBJ1-6,CASSPEVAANSPLHF,TGTGCCAGCAGCCCGGAAGTGGCGGCGAATTCACCCCTCCACTTT
11,NA,TRBV7-2,NA,TRBJ1-3,CASSFAGTIYF,TGTGCCAGCAGCTTTGCCGGCACCATATATTTT
11,NA,TRBV19,NA,TRBJ1-2,CASSYGPGYTF,TGTGCCAGTAGTTATGGGCCGGGCTACACCTTC
15,once,TRBV7-2,NA,TRBJ2-3,CASSPMGEGTDTQYF,TGTGCCAGCAGCCCCATGGGGGAGGGCACAGATACGCAGTATTTT